This TCR beta chain was captured by sequencing in a study of T cell repertoires in cytomegalovirus infection (dated by TCRdb to between 2018 and 2021). Notes on the research overall: Because public TCR beta signatures pointed to carriage of CMV infection together with the matching HLA type, the HLA type of each donor mattered for the analysis.

The CDR3 holds 15 amino acids from the cysteine to the phenylalanine. This entry keeps only the CDR3 DNA: 45 bases, framed from base 1. The trim is 5 bases for V and 4 bases for J, with a gap of 15 bases between the germline ends. In the germline V gene, CDR1 corresponds to SGHTA and CDR2 to FQGNSA. Beyond this particular receptor, the publication reports: The ex vivo response was dominated by HLA-C-restricted CMV-specific TCR beta clonotypes, and the single most frequent clonotype in two of eight donors was supplied by these HLA-C-restricted clonotypes. In both this cohort and an independent roughly 350-donor cohort, the cumulative frequency of public TCR beta family members distinguished carriers of CMV infection plus the relevant HLA type.

The sample was run on an Illumina HiSeq 1500. TCRdb reworked the public reads: Q25 trimming with fastp, MiXCR clone assembly, productive beta chains retained. Entries that share a CDR3 protein sequence are merged under the most common genes and DNA. Recorded for this sample are around 320,000 distinct CDR3 sequences; more than 8% of them occurred a single time. The top ten clonotypes cover approximately 4.7% of the sample. Ten or more counts support this clonotype. Its antigen is unknown. Per-base quality was not reported, and no clone a single base away is much larger than it. This chain is built from TRBV7-2 and TRBJ1-3, and perhaps TRBD1 as D gene, on 5 matching bases. The sample taken for sequencing was PBMCs. The origin of this receptor is a human donor in good health (CMV status not recorded). Some clones in this sample may be carry-over from other donors' samples. The nucleotides are TGTGCCAGCAGCGGCCCCGACAGCGAAGGAAACACCATATATTTT. Its translation reads: CASSGPDSEGNTIYF.